This paragraph reports one T cell receptor beta chain. What it binds is not known. This may arise from a read error, as a much more abundant clone is one base away. The data originate from a study of identical twins' blood T cells. Overall study findings and caveats: Abundant TCRbeta CDR3s overlapped more between twins than with unrelated donors. Even for out-of-frame TCRbeta, twins reportedly shared V gene usage much more than unrelated donors.

In the source study's methods: Per-library CDR3 reads ranged about 2 to 4 million; clonotypes, ~85,000 to ~500,000. TCRdb ran MiXCR on the 5' RACE reads and lists one entry per CDR3 protein. TCRdb, not the original authors, processed these V and J calls. The sample lists 400,000 or so distinct CDR3 sequences; about 28% were seen once. This TCR was recovered from a woman between 18 and 50 years old in good health. Sequenced: PBMCs.

The CDR3 nucleotides read TGCGCCAGCAGAGCTACCACCGGGAACACTGAAGCTTTCTTT. Protein product: CASRATTGNTEAFF. The rearrangement joins TRBV5-1 to TRBJ1-1; no clear D gene. With 5 bases removed from V and 1 base from J, the gap between germline ends came to 12 bases. The CDR3 sequence is 14 residues long. CDR1 and CDR2 (germline): SGHRS, YFSETQ.